This record concerns one T cell receptor (beta chain) sequence. Its antigen remains unidentified. Per-base qualities were not stored, and no clone one base away is much larger. The CDR3 regions of human TCRbeta chains were analyzed by immunosequencing. In the source study's methods: Repertoire TCRs were matched against a reference library of SARS-CoV-2-specific TCRs generated with the MIRA antigen-specificity platform. Breadth meant the fraction of unique TCRs that were SARS-CoV-2-associated, whereas depth meant the fraction of total T cells that were SARS-CoV-2-associated. Using the MIRA data, every spike-specific TCR was mapped to the spike region that the TCR reacted to and assigned to either a CD4 or a CD8 class. Log10-transformed breadth and depth values were compared by one-way ANOVA with Sidak's multiple comparisons tests. Not all clones reach the TCRdb copy of this immuneACCESS table, which keeps in-frame sequences only. Checked studies attribute under half of the gap to unresolved V genes and leave the rest unexplained. The D gene and trimming were derived from the DNA, and the V and J assignments and clone size from that table. The sample table contains around 130,000 clones; only one count was recorded for 88% of them. Jointly, the top ten make up about 6% of the sample.

In light of the paper, this sample's time point label describes: about 28 days (+/-7) after the second vaccine dose. Because spike-specific TCR depth and breadth did not differ between the two schedules, AZD1222 recipients who got a second dose at roughly 4 weeks were pooled with those who got a second dose at roughly 12 weeks. Vaccinee samples came from UK trials COV001 and COV002, including a single-blind randomized controlled phase 2/3 trial of AZD1222 (ChAdOx1 nCoV-19) in healthy adults. For TCRbeta chain sequencing, PBMC samples were collected from trial participants at day 0 and at day 28 after the second dose. The sample comes from a study of T cell responses to AZD1222 COVID-19 vaccine (dated by TCRdb to the early 2020s). Context from the whole study: TCR sequencing was performed for over 230 trial participants, of whom 200 to 210 were given two doses of AZD1222 and about 25 were given two doses of MenACWY control vaccine. Trial participants were enrolled by age into subgroups of 18-55, 56-69 and 70-plus years, and around 150, 29 and 61 TCR-sequenced participants, respectively, were included in these subgroups.

Summary of the overall study and its limitations: The vaccine-associated CD4 TCRs covered the entire spike protein, and the dominant responses fell in regions 160-218 and 743-854. Participants were mostly white British, with more females than males. The authors suggested clonal diversity may have been underestimated. After two AZD1222 doses, spike-specific TCR breadth and depth were significantly higher than at day 0 and than in MenACWY recipients. In the small 56-69-year group, the increase in depth fell short of significance, most likely because of low power. Conclusions about previously exposed vaccinees are limited because only five to seven AZD1222 recipients were SARS-CoV-2 seropositive at baseline. Because no day 14 peak-response samples were available, repertoires were characterized only after the peak T cell response. Reportedly, close to half of the unique spike-specific TCRs recognized epitopes lying outside the regions that are mutated in the B.1.351 and B.1.1.7 variants.

This clonotype originated in an adult who received the AZD1222 COVID-19 vaccine. The specimen comprised peripheral blood, sampled 28 days after the second AZD1222 dose.

The DNA sequence follows: TGTGCCACCAGTGATGGCGGGACAGGTAATGAAAAACTGTTTTTT. Its protein is CATSDGGTGNEKLFF. The chain is assembled from TRBV24-1 and TRBJ1-4; 8 bases in the junction line up with TRBD1. V and J are trimmed by 3 bases and 4 bases, and the gene matches miss 3 bases of the junction. Reading from cysteine to phenylalanine, the CDR3 counts 15 amino acids. The CDR3 DNA has 45 bases and is translated from base 1. Based on the germline V gene, the CDR1 and CDR2 sequences are KGHDR and SFDVKD.